This TCR beta chain derives from a study of blood T cell repertoires in COVID-19 (dated by TCRdb to between 2020 and 2021). Concerning the study at large: Samples from collaborators originated in the United States, Italy and Spain and spanned both the acute and convalescent phases of COVID-19. The material from the prospective study consisted of cDNA or gDNA derived from T cells, B-cell-depleted T cells, or PBMCs. Subjects who had been exposed to COVID-19, were actively infected with it, or had recovered from it provided the deeply sampled blood TCRbeta repertoires that made up the dataset. The repertoires were released in a freely available public database meant as a resource for research on the immune response to SARS-CoV-2. The samples were drawn from the first 160 participants of the ongoing ImmuneRACE study and from 1,254 subjects provided by 6 global collaborators. The sample metadata nearly always contained a de-identified subject ID, COVID-19 status, age in years and sex. Where available, HLA class I and class II types were obtained from metadata supplied by the sample provider rather than from assay-based typing. Summary of the overall study and its limitations: The amount of clinical and demographic metadata varied by source and participant and was provided uncurated.

The collaborating institutions used their own protocols to collect whole blood in K2EDTA tubes. For TCRbeta analysis, collaborators shipped samples as frozen whole blood, isolated PBMCs, or DNA extracted from either of those sample types. This clone has just one count. The antigen it binds to is not known. Within one base of it there is no much larger clone, and no base qualities were kept. Here V drops 4 bases and J drops 2 bases, and the junction holds 7 bases not matched to any gene. From its cysteine to its phenylalanine, the CDR3 spans 16 amino acids. The sequence is cut down to CDR3 DNA, 48 bases in frame from base 1. As encoded in the germline V gene (reference sequence), CDR1 is LGHDT while CDR2 is YNNKEL. TCRbeta CDR3 regions were amplified from genomic DNA using the immunoSEQ Assay, a bias-controlled multiplex PCR. Per the original workflow: The number of nucleated cells in each sample was estimated from the amplification of reference gene primers within the assay. To quantify the absolute abundance of each unique TCRbeta CDR3 rearrangement, sequence reads were collapsed and filtered. For each sample, productive Simpson clonality was calculated as the square root of Simpson's diversity index over productive rearrangements. Drawn from immuneACCESS, this table holds only the in-frame rearrangements with V and J called that TCRdb kept. Clones are partly lost; checked studies trace under half to an unresolved V gene and leave the rest unexplained. That table is the source of V, J and clone size, and D and trimming were worked out from the DNA. The sample records some 42,000 clones, over 80% of which are singletons. The ten largest clones capture roughly 5.7% of the sample.

The TCR was taken from a middle-aged man with active COVID-19. The sample comprised peripheral blood. The sequence joins TRBV3-1 (or the pseudogene TRBV3-2) to TRBJ2-3, and TRBD1 aligns with 9 junction nucleotides. Read as DNA, the sequence is TGTGCCAGCAGCCCCTTCCGGGACAGGGACACAGATACGCAGTATTTT. Translated, it gives CASSPFRDRDTDTQYF.